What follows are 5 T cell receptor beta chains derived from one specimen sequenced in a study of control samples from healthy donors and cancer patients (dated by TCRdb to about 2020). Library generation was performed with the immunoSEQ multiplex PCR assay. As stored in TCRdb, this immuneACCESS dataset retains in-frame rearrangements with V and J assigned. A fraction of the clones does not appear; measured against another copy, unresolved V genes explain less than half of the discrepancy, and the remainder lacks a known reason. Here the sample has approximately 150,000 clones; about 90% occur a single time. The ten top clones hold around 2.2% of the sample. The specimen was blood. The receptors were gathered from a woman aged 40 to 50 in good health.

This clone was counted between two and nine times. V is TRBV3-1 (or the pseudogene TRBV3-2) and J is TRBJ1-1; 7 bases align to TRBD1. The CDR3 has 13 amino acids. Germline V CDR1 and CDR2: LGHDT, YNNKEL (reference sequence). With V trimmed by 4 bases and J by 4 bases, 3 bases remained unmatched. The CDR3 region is CASSRGGRTEAFF. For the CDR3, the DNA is TGTGCCAGCAGCCGAGGGGGCCGCACTGAAGCTTTCTTT.

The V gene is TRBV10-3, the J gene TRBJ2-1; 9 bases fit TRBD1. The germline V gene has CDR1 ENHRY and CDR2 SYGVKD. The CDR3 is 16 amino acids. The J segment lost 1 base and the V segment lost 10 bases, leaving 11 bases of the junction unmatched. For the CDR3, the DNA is TGTGCCACCGGCCCTGGGGGGACAGGGTCCTACAATGAGCAGTTCTTC. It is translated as CATGPGGTGSYNEQFF.

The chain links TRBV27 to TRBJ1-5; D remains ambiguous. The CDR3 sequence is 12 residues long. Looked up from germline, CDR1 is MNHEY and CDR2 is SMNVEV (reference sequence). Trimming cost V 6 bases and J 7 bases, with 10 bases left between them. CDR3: CASRASGQPQHF. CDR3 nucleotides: TGTGCCAGCAGGGCATCCGGCCAGCCCCAGCATTTT.

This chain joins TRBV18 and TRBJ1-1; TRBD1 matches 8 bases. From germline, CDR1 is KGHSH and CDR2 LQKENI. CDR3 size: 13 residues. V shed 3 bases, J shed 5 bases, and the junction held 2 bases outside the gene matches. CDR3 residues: CASSPDRETEAFF. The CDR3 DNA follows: TGTGCCAGCTCACCGGACAGGGAGACTGAAGCTTTCTTT.

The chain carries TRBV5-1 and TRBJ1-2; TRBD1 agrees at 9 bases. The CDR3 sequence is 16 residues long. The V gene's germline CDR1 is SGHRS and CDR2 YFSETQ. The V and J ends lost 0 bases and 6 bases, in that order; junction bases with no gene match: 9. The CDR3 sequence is CASSLAFGQGTDGYTF. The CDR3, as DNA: TGCGCCAGCAGCTTGGCCTTTGGACAGGGGACCGATGGCTACACCTTC.